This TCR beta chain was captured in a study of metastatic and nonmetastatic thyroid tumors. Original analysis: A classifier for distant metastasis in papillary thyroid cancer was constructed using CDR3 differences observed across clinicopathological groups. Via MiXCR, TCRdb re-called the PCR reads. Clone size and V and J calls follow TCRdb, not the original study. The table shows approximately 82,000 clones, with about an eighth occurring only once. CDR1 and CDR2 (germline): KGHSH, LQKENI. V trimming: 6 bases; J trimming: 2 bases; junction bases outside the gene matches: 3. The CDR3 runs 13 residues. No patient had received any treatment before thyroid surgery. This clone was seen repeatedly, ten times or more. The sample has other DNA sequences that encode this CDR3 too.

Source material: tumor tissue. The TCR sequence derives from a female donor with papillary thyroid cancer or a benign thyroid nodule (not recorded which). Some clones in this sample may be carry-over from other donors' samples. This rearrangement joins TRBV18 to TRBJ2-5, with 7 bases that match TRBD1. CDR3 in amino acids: CASSSTGQETQYF. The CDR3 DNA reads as TGTGCCAGCTCGTCGACAGGGCAAGAGACCCAGTACTTC.